One and the same sample provided the 18 T cell receptor beta chains below, sequenced in a study of blood T cells in healthy people across ages. For the second PCR, which ran for 7 to 11 cycles, a sample-barcoded 5' primer and a J-beta primer mix were used. TCRdb recomputed calls from the 5' RACE reads with MiXCR, one row per CDR3 protein. This table holds roughly 1.7 million distinct CDR3 sequences, about 31% found once. The sequencing input was blood. Receptor source: a woman aged 25 to 39 in good health.

In this sample, this clonotype turned up a few times. The chain recombines TRBV20-1 with TRBJ2-1; tentatively, D is TRBD2 (6 bases). The V end lost 6 bases, the J end lost 5 bases, and 14 bases lay between the germline ends. This CDR3 comprises 13 residues. The germline V gene encodes CDR1 DFQATT and CDR2 SNEGSKA (reference sequence). The CDR3 loop reads CSAVREWDNEQFF. CDR3 DNA sequence: TGCAGTGCCGTTCGGGAGTGGGACAATGAGCAGTTCTTC.

V gene TRBV7-3 combines with J gene TRBJ2-5, with 7 positions matching TRBD2. CDR1 is SGHTA and CDR2 is FQGTGA in the germline V gene. The V segment lost 1 base and the J segment 5 bases; nucleotides outside the gene matches: 1. The CDR3 totals 13 residues. The CDR3 region is CASSLMRGETQYF. The CDR3 DNA is TGTGCCAGCAGCTTAATGCGGGGGGAGACCCAGTACTTC. Using reference TRBV7-3 and TRBJ2-5 for the parts outside the CDR3, the full variable domain is GAGVSQTPSNKVTEKGKYVELRCDPISGHTALYWYRQSLGQGPEFLIYFQGTGAADDSGLPNDRFFAVRPEGSVSTLKIQRTERGDSAVYLCASSLMRGETQYFGPGTRLLVL.

This clonotype turned up a few times. The chain employs TRBV30 and TRBJ1-1; maybe TRBD1 (6 bases). Germline CDR1 is GTSNPN and CDR2 is SVGIG (reference sequence). CDR3 length: 14 amino acids. The V end was cut by 4 bases, the J end by 1 base, with 13 bases between. DNA of the CDR3: TGTGCCTGGACCCAGAAGACAGGGAACACTGAAGCTTTCTTT. Protein sequence: CAWTQKTGNTEAFF.

This clonotype was detected a few times. The junction departs from germline at one end; a sequencing error may be responsible. This rearrangement joins TRBV12-3 or TRBV12-4 to TRBJ2-1, with a tentative D call TRBD2 (7 bases). The CDR3 loop spans 13 amino acids. This CDR3 is CTSSRGAVDEQFF. CDR3 bases: TGTACCAGCAGTCGGGGGGCTGTGGATGAGCAGTTCTTC.

The genes are TRBV9 and TRBJ1-6, with no clear D. This CDR3 is built from 14 residues. Germline CDR1 and CDR2: SGDLS and YYNGEE. V shed 2 bases and J shed 2 bases, with 5 bases lying between them. The CDR3 loop is CASSVGTYNSPLHF. The DNA of the CDR3 is TGTGCCAGCAGCGTTGGGACCTATAATTCACCCCTCCACTTT.

V usage is TRBV10-3 and J usage is TRBJ2-7; the D gene is possibly TRBD1 (5 bases). Germline lookup yields CDR1 ENHRY and CDR2 SYGVKD. V was cut by 7 bases and J by 6 bases, with 19 bases left in between. The CDR3 has 14 residues. In DNA form, the CDR3 reads TGTGCCATCAAGTCGAAGGGGCAGGTCTCCGAGCAGTACTTC. Residues: CAIKSKGQVSEQYF.

The chain joins TRBV12-3 or TRBV12-4 to TRBJ2-1; possible D gene TRBD1, 6 bases. V gave up 1 base and J gave up 3 bases, with 16 bases separating them. The CDR3 totals 17 residues. In DNA, the CDR3 is TGTGCCAGCAGTTTAGTTGTATCGGGACAAGACTACAATGAGCAGTTCTTC. Protein sequence: CASSLVVSGQDYNEQFF.

In this sample, this clonotype turned up a few times. The V call is TRBV10-3, the J call TRBJ1-5; D unclear. Germline lookup yields CDR1 ENHRY and CDR2 SYGVKD. The CDR3 totals 15 residues. Trimming cost V 6 bases and J 4 bases, with 16 bases left between them. DNA of the CDR3: TGTGCCATCAGGGAGGGCTTATCGGGTAATCAGCCCCAGCATTTT. Amino acids: CAIREGLSGNQPQHF.

This sequence joins TRBV5-1 and TRBJ2-7, with D perhaps TRBD1 or TRBD2 (5 bases each). V was cut by 4 bases and J by 0 bases, with 14 bases left in between. The germline V gene has CDR1 SGHRS and CDR2 YFSETQ. This CDR3 contains 15 residues. The DNA of the CDR3 is TGCGCCAGCAGCCGGGACGGAGGTGCCTCCTACGAGCAGTACTTC. It translates to CASSRDGGASYEQYF.

This clonotype turned up a few times. DNA of the CDR3: TGCAGTGCCCCCCAGGTAGCAGACATTCAGTACTTC. Protein product: CSAPQVADIQYF. The rearrangement links TRBV20-1 to TRBJ2-5; D gene uncertain. The J call could be wrong; TRBJ2-4 is a better fit for the DNA end. CDR3 length equals 12 residues. Germline values: CDR1 DFQATT, CDR2 SNEGSKA (reference sequence).

On this clonotype itself: Given a much more abundant clone one base away, this may be a read error. The chain carries TRBV29-1 and TRBJ2-1; D possibly corresponds to TRBD1 (5 bases). The CDR3 spans 13 residues. From germline, CDR1 is SQVTM and CDR2 ANQGSEA. CDR3 DNA: TGCAGCGTTGACTTTCAGGGCGGCAATGGGCAGTTCTTC. Amino acids: CSVDFQGGNGQFF.

The chain links TRBV19 to TRBJ2-7; the D gene is possibly TRBD1 (6 bases). Deletions cut 1 base from V and 2 bases from J, with 9 bases between. Germline V gene sequence: CDR1 LNHDA, CDR2 SQIVND (reference sequence). The CDR3 extends over 14 amino acids. The chain's CDR3 is CASSIAGTTYEQYF. The CDR3 DNA sequence: TGTGCCAGTAGTATAGCCGGGACAACCTACGAGCAGTACTTC.

This clonotype was counted between two and nine times. This chain connects TRBV12-3 or TRBV12-4 to TRBJ2-1; 12 bases match TRBD2. The CDR3 runs to 18 residues. The V segment lost 2 bases and the J segment 9 bases; nucleotides outside the gene matches: 14. CDR3 sequence: CASSLRFRLAGAGGEQFF. CDR3 nucleotide sequence: TGTGCCAGCAGTTTAAGGTTTCGACTAGCGGGGGCCGGGGGTGAGCAGTTCTTC.

To note about this clonotype: A much larger clone lies a single base off, so this may be a read error. The CDR3 nucleotides are TGCGCCAGCGGCCATTTGATAACGGGAGAGGGGGTCAATGAGCAGTTCTTC. The encoded protein is CASGHLITGEGVNEQFF. V usage is TRBV5-1 and J usage is TRBJ2-1; D possibly matches TRBD1 or TRBD2 (6 bases each). Germline assignment: CDR1 SGHRS and CDR2 YFSETQ. The V gene lost 7 bases and the J gene lost 6 bases, with 26 bases spanning the gap. The CDR3 spans 17 residues. The whole variable domain, remainder taken from reference TRBV5-1 and TRBJ2-1, is KAGVTQTPRYLIKTRGQQVTLSCSPISGHRSVSWYQQTPGQGLQFLFEYFSETQRNKGNFPGRFSGRQFSNSRSEMNVSTLELGDSALYLCASGHLITGEGVNEQFFGPGTRLTVL.

This clonotype was seen ten or more times. The V call is TRBV4-1, the J call TRBJ1-2; D is uncertain. Trimming removed 0 bases at V and 7 bases at J, with 15 bases between. CDR1 is MGHRA and CDR2 is YSYEKL in the germline V gene. The CDR3 extends over 15 amino acids. For the CDR3, the DNA is TGCGCCAGCAGCCAAGATGCCTCAGGAGTTGGTGGCTACACCTTC. This gives the protein CASSQDASGVGGYTF.

This chain uses TRBV27 with TRBJ1-2; tentative D call: TRBD1 (6 bases). Germline loops: CDR1 MNHEY, CDR2 SMNVEV (reference sequence). Trimming took 6 bases from V and 5 from J, leaving 13 bases between them. There are 13 residues in the CDR3. The CDR3 coding sequence is TGTGCCAGCAGATCCGACAGGACGTATGGCTACACCTTC. This sequence encodes CASRSDRTYGYTF.

In its sample, this clonotype was seen a few times. V gene TRBV28 combines with J gene TRBJ2-7; D is perhaps TRBD2 (5 bases). CDR3 length: 15 residues. Trimming cost V 2 bases and J 3 bases, with 14 bases left between them. Germline-derived CDR1 and CDR2 are MDHEN and SYDVKM. For the CDR3, the DNA is TGTGCCAGCAGTTTAAGGAAGCGGTTAGGCTACGAGCAGTACTTC. It codes for CASSLRKRLGYEQYF. Supplemented by reference TRBV28 and TRBJ2-7, the full variable domain reads DVKVTQSSRYLVKRTGEKVFLECVQDMDHENMFWYRQDPGLGLRLIYFSYDVKMKEKGDIPEGYSVSREKKERFSLILESASTNQTSMYLCASSLRKRLGYEQYFGPGTRLTVT.

This clonotype appeared a few times. The V gene is TRBV28, the J gene TRBJ1-5; D is uncertain. The V end was cut by 6 bases, the J end by 0 bases, with 15 bases between. The CDR3 runs 16 residues. The germline CDR1 and CDR2 sequences are MDHEN and SYDVKM. The CDR3 sequence is CASSSKTLYSNQPQHF. The CDR3 region has the DNA TGTGCCAGCAGCTCGAAGACACTCTATAGCAATCAGCCCCAGCATTTT.